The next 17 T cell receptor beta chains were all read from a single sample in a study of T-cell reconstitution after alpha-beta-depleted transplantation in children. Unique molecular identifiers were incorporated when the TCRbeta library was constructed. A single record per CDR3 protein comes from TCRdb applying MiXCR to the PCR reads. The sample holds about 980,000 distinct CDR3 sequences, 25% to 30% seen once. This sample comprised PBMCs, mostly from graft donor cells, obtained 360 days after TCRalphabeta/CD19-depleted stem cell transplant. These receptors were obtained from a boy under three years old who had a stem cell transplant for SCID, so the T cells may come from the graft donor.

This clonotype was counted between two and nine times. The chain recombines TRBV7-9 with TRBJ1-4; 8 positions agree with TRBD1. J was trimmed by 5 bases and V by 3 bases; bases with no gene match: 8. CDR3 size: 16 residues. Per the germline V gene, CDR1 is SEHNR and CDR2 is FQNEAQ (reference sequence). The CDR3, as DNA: TGTGCCAGCAGCTTCAGGCAGGGGGCAAGGAATGAAAAACTGTTTTTT. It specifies CASSFRQGARNEKLFF.

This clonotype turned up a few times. CDR3 DNA sequence: TGCAGTGCTAGTAGGACCGACCCTTGGGAGCAGTACTTC. It codes for CSASRTDPWEQYF. V and J are TRBV20-1 and TRBJ2-7, with D uncertain. The CDR3 length is 13 residues. In germline, CDR1 is DFQATT, CDR2 SNEGSKA (reference sequence). Deletions cut 3 bases from V and 7 bases from J, with 16 bases between.

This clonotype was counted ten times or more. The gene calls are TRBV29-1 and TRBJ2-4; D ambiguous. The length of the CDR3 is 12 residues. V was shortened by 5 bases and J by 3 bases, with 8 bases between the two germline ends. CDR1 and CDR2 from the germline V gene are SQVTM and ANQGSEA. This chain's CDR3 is CSVRMGKNIQYF. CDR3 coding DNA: TGCAGCGTTCGGATGGGCAAAAACATTCAGTACTTC.

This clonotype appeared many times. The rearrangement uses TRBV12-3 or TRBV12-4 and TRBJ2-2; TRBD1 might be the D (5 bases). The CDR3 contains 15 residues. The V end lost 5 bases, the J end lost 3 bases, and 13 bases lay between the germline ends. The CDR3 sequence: CASSPEQAYTGELFF. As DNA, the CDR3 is TGTGCCAGCAGTCCGGAACAGGCGTACACCGGGGAGCTGTTTTTT.

CDR3 nucleotides: TGTGCCTGGAGTGTAGGTCAGTTCTCCTACGAGCAGTACTTC. Translation: CAWSVGQFSYEQYF. V and J are TRBV30 and TRBJ2-7; no definite D call. V was shortened by 0 bases and J by 0 bases, with 9 bases between the two germline ends. There are 14 residues in the CDR3. CDR1 is GTSNPN, CDR2 SVGIG, per germline (reference sequence). The variable domain in full, with the rest retrieved from reference TRBV30 and TRBJ2-7, is SQTIHQWPATLVQPVGSPLSLECTVEGTSNPNLYWYRQAAGRGLQLLFYSVGIGQISSEVPQNLSASRPQDRQFILSSKKLLLSDSGFYLCAWSVGQFSYEQYFGPGTRLTVT.

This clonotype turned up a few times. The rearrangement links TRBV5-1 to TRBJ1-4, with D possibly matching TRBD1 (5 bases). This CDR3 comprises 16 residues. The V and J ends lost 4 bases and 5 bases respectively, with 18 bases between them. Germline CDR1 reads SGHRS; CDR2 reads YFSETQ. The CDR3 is CASSPLRGQGNEKLFF. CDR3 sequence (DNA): TGCGCCAGCAGCCCCCTACGCGGACAAGGGAATGAAAAACTGTTTTTT.

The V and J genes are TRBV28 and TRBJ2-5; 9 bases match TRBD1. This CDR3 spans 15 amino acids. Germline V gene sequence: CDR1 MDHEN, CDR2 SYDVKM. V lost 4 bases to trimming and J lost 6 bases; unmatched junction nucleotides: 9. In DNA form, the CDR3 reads TGTGCCAGCAGTTCGACGGGACAGGGTAGGCAGACCCAGTACTTC. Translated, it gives CASSSTGQGRQTQYF.

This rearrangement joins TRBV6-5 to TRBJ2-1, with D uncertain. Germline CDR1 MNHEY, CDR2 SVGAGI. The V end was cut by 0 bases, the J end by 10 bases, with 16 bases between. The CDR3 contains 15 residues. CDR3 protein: CASSYSIDLRQEQFF. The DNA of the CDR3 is TGTGCCAGCAGTTACTCGATTGATCTAAGGCAAGAGCAGTTCTTC.

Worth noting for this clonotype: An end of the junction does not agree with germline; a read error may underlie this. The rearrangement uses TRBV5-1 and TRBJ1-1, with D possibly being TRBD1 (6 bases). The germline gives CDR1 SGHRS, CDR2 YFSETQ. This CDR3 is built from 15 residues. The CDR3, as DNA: TGTGCCAGCAGCTTGGCCGGACAGCTGAACACTGAAGCTTTCTTT. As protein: CASSLAGQLNTEAFF.

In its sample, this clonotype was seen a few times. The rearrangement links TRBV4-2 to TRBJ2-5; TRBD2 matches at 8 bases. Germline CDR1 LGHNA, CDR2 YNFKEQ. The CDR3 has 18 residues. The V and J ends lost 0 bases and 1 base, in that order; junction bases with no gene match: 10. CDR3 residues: CASSQDGTARGAQETQYF. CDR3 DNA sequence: TGTGCCAGCAGCCAAGATGGGACGGCGCGGGGGGCCCAAGAGACCCAGTACTTC.

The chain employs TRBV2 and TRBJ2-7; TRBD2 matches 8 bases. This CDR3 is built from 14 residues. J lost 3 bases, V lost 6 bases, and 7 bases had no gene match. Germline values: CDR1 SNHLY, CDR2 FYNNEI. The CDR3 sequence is CASRRGAPYYEQYF. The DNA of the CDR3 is TGTGCCAGCAGGCGGGGGGCCCCCTACTACGAGCAGTACTTC. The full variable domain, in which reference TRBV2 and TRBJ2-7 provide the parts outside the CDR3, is EPEVTQTPSHQVTQMGQEVILRCVPISNHLYFYWYRQILGQKVEFLVSFYNNEISEKSEIFDDQFSVERPDGSNFTLKIRSTKLEDSAMYFCASRRGAPYYEQYFGPGTRLTVT.

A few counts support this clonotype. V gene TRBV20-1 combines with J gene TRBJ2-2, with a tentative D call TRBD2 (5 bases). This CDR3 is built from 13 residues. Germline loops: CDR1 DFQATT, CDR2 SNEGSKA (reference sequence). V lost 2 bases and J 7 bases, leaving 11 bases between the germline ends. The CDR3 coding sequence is TGCAGTGCTAGAATTCTAGCTGTCGGGGAGCTGTTTTTT. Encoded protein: CSARILAVGELFF.

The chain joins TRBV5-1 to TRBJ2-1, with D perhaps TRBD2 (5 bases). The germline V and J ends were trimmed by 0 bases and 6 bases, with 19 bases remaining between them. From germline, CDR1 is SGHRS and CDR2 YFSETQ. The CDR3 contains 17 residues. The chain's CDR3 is CASSLVPAIRGTNEQFF. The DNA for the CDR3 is TGCGCCAGCAGCTTGGTCCCAGCCATCCGGGGTACCAATGAGCAGTTCTTC.

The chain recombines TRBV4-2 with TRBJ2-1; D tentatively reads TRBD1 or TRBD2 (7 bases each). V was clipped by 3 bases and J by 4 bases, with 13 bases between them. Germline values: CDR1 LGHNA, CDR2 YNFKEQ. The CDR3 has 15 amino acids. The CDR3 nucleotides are TGTGCCAGCAGCCACAGGGGGGGGGATTACAATGAGCAGTTCTTC. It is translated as CASSHRGGDYNEQFF.

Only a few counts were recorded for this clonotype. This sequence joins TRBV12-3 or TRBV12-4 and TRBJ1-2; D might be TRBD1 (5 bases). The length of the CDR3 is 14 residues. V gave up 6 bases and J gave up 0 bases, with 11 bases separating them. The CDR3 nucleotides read TGTGCCAGCAGGACATCACAGGCTAACTATGGCTACACCTTC. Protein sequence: CASRTSQANYGYTF.

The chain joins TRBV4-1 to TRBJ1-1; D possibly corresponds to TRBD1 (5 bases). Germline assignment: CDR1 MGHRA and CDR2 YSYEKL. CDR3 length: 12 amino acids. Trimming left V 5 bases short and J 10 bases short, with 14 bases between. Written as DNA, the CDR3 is TGCGCCAGCAGCGGGGGTTCAGCAGGAGCTTTCTTT. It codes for CASSGGSAGAFF.

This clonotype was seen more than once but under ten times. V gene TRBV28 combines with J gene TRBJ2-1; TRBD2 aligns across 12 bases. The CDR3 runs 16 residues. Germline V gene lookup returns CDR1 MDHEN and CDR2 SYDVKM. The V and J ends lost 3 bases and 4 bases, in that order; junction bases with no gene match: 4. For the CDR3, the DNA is TGTGCCAGCAGTTTGCTCACTAGCGGGGGGTACAATGAGCAGTTCTTC. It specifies CASSLLTSGGYNEQFF.